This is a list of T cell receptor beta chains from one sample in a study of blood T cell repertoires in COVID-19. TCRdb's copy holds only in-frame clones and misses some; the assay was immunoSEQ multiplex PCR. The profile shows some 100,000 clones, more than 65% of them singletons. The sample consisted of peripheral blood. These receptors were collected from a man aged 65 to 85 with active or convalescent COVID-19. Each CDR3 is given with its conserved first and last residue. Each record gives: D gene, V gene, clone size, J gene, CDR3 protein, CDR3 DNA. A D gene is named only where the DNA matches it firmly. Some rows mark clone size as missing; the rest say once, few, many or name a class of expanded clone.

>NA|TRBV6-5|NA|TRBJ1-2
CASRPNYRDYGYTF
TGTGCCAGCAGGCCTAATTACAGAGATTATGGCTACACCTTC
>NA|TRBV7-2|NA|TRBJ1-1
CASSLDPGSVNTEAFF
TGTGCCAGCAGCTTAGACCCAGGGTCAGTGAACACTGAAGCTTTCTTT
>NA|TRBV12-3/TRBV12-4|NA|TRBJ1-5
CASTRGGNQPQHF
TGTGCCAGCACAAGAGGCGGCAATCAGCCCCAGCATTTT
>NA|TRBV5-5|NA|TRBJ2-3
CASSLWRGSTDTQYF
TGTGCCAGCAGCTTGTGGAGGGGTAGCACAGATACGCAGTATTTT
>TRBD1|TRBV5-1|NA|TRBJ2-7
CASSSGQGSYEQYF
TGCGCCAGCAGCTCGGGACAGGGTTCCTACGAGCAGTACTTC
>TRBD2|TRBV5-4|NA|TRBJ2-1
CASSLGLAVNERQFF
TGTGCCAGCAGCTTGGGTCTAGCGGTTAATGAGCGGCAGTTCTTC
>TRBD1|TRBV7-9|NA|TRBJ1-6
CASSSQGVSPLHF
TGTGCCAGCAGCTCCCAGGGGGTTTCACCCCTCCACTTT
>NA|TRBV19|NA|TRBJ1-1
CASSIWDGGNEAFF
TGTGCCAGTAGTATCTGGGACGGGGGGAATGAAGCTTTCTTT
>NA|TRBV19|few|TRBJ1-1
CASTAFNTEAFF
TGTGCCTCCACAGCCTTTAACACTGAAGCTTTCTTT
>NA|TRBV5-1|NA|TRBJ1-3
CASSLATGSAPGNTIYF
TGCGCCAGCAGCTTGGCTACAGGGAGCGCTCCCGGAAACACCATATATTTT
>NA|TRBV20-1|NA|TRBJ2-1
CSASSVGSVWFF
TGCAGTGCTAGTAGTGTCGGGAGTGTGTGGTTCTTC
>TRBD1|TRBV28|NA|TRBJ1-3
CASSLSSLGAGGYTIYF
TGTGCCAGCAGTTTGAGTTCTTTGGGCGCAGGGGGCTACACCATATATTTT
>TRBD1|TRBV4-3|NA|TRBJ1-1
CASSRPGQGFTEAFF
TGCGCCAGCAGCCGACCGGGACAGGGGTTCACTGAAGCTTTCTTT
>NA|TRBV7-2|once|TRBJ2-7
CASSARAGPTYEQYF
TGTGCCAGCAGCGCGCGCGCGGGGCCCACCTACGAGCAGTACTTC
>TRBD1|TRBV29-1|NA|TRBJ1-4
CSVGTGRTNEKLFF
TGCAGCGTCGGGACAGGGCGAACTAATGAAAAACTGTTTTTT
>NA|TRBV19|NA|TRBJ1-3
CASTQPGSSGNTIYF
TGTGCCAGTACCCAGCCCGGGTCCTCTGGAAACACCATATATTTT
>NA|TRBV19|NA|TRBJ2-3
CASSTVAATDTQYF
TGTGCCAGTAGTACTGTGGCCGCCACAGATACGCAGTATTTT
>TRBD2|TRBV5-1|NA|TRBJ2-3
CASSLELAGGTDTQYF
TGCGCCAGCAGCTTGGAGCTAGCGGGAGGCACAGATACGCAGTATTTT
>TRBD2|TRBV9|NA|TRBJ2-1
CASSVAGGPVDEQFF
TGTGCCAGCAGCGTGGCGGGAGGGCCGGTTGATGAGCAGTTCTTC
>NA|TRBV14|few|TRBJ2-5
CASSQDRKTQYF
TGTGCCAGCAGCCAAGATCGTAAGACCCAGTACTTC
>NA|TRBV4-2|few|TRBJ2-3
CASSQGTSTGDTQYF
TGTGCCAGCAGCCAGGGCACTAGCACCGGAGATACGCAGTATTTT
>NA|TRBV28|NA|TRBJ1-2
CASRTPAGIESEGYTF
TGTGCCAGCAGGACCCCCGCAGGGATTGAGTCGGAAGGCTACACCTTC
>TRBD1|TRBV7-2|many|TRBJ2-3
CASSLRGQVTDTQYF
TGTGCCAGCAGCCTGAGGGGACAGGTAACAGATACGCAGTATTTT
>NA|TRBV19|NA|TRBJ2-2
CASSPGVFFNTGELFF
TGTGCCAGTAGTCCCGGGGTCTTTTTTAACACCGGGGAGCTGTTTTTT
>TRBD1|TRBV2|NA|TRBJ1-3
CASRGQAGFIPQGNTIYF
TGTGCCAGCAGGGGACAGGCCGGTTTTATCCCCCAGGGAAACACCATATATTTT
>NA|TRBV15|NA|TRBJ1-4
CATSRDPPGLEFF
TGTGCCACCAGCAGAGACCCCCCGGGACTAGAGTTTTTT
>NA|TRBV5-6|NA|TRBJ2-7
CASSPDSYSYEQYF
TGTGCCAGCAGCCCGGACTCCTACTCCTACGAGCAGTACTTC
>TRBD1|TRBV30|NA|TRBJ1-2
CAWRADRGPYGYTF
TGTGCCTGGAGGGCAGACAGGGGGCCTTATGGCTACACCTTC
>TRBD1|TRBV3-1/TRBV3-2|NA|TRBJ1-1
CASSRTGGWNTEAFF
TGTGCCAGCAGCAGGACAGGGGGATGGAACACTGAAGCTTTCTTT
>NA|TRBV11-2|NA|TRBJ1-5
CASSTGEQGQPQHF
TGTGCCAGCAGCACGGGTGAACAGGGTCAGCCCCAGCATTTT
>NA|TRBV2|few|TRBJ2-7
CARTETARNEQYF
TGTGCCAGGACCGAGACAGCCAGGAACGAGCAGTACTTC
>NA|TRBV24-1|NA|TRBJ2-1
CATSGGTYNEQFF
TGTGCCACCAGCGGGGGAACCTACAATGAGCAGTTCTTC
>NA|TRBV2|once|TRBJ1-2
CASQGILYTF
TGTGCCAGCCAGGGCATACTCTACACCTTC
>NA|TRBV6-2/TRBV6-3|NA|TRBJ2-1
CASSYSRGGRLNEQFF
TGTGCCAGCAGTTACTCGAGGGGGGGGCGTCTCAATGAGCAGTTCTTC
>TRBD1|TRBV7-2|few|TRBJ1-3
CASSRRAGGAGNTIYF
TGTGCCAGCAGCCGTAGGGCAGGGGGCGCTGGAAACACCATATATTTT
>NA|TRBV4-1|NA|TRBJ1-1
CASSQERVVTEAFF
TGCGCCAGCAGCCAAGAACGGGTCGTCACTGAAGCTTTCTTT
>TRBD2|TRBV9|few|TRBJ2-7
CASSVGVAGGREQYF
TGTGCCAGCAGTGTGGGGGTAGCGGGAGGACGCGAGCAGTACTTC
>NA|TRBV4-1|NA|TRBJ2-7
CASSQPGREVEQYF
TGCGCCAGCAGCCAGCCCGGCAGGGAGGTTGAGCAGTACTTC
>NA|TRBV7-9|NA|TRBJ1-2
CASRPDRRGGYTF
TGTGCCAGCAGACCAGACAGGAGAGGTGGCTACACCTTC
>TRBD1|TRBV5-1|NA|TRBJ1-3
CASSSQGGMNTIYF
TGCGCCAGCAGCTCGCAGGGGGGTATGAACACCATATATTTT
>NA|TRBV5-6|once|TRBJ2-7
CASSFGTPSYEQYF
TGTGCCAGCAGCTTCGGGACACCCTCCTACGAGCAGTACTTC
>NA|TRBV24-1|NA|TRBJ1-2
CATSGGSTNYGYTF
TGTGCCACCAGTGGAGGCAGTACTAACTATGGCTACACCTTC
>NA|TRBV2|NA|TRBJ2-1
CASTRNRVPSRGQFF
TGTGCCAGCACGCGGAACAGGGTACCCTCTAGGGGGCAGTTCTTC
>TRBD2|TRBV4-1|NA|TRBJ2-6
CASSHGRARANVLTF
TGCGCCAGCAGCCACGGGAGGGCCCGGGCCAACGTCCTGACTTTC
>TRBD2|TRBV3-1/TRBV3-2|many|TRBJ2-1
CASSQKLAGAQNEQFF
TGTGCCAGCAGCCAAAAACTAGCGGGGGCGCAGAATGAGCAGTTCTTC
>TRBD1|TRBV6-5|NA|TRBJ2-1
CASKRQGPLDEQFF
TGTGCCAGCAAACGACAGGGTCCCCTCGATGAGCAGTTCTTC
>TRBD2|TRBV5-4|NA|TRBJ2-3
CASSLSGGGAGADTQYF
TGTGCCAGCAGCTTGAGTGGCGGGGGGGCCGGCGCAGATACGCAGTATTTT
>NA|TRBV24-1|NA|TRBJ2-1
CATNHPPGFDLFF
TGTGCCACCAATCATCCCCCGGGGTTCGATTTGTTCTTC
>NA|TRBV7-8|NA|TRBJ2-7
CASSPRPFYTYEQYF
TGTGCCAGCAGCCCGCGCCCCTTTTATACCTACGAGCAGTACTTC
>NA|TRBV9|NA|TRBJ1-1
CASSPAGTGDTEAFF
TGTGCCAGCAGCCCAGCGGGAACGGGGGACACTGAAGCTTTCTTT
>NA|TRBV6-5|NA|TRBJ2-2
CASSLVGGPGELFF
TGTGCCAGCAGCCTTGTGGGGGGACCCGGGGAGCTGTTTTTT
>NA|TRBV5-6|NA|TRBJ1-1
CASSFGAQQNTEAFF
TGTGCCAGCAGCTTTGGGGCACAACAGAACACTGAAGCTTTCTTT